This is a list of T cell receptor beta chains from one sample in a study of beta chain features in type 1 diabetes. Here immunoSEQ multiplex PCR was the method, and the copy in TCRdb shows in-frame clones only, minus some. The table shows 900,000 or so clones, with 17% occurring only once. Sequenced: naive CD4+ T cells from blood. These receptors all stem from a woman younger than 30 in good health. Each CDR3 is given with its conserved first and last residue. The order of the fields is J gene, CDR3 length, V gene, clone size, D gene, CDR3 protein, CDR3 DNA. A D gene is named only where the DNA matches it firmly. Some rows mark clone size as missing; the rest say once, few, many or name a class of expanded clone.

>TRBJ1-2|16|TRBV7-9|few|TRBD1
CASSLVARGSSYGYTF
TGTGCCAGCAGCTTAGTTGCCAGGGGGTCATCCTATGGCTACACCTTC
>TRBJ2-1|16|TRBV7-2|few|TRBD2
CASSLRTLDPSGRQFF
TGTGCCAGCAGCCTCCGAACATTAGACCCTAGCGGGAGACAGTTCTTC
>TRBJ1-4|15|TRBV7-9|-|-
CASSRSGRYFEQLFF
TGTGCCAGCAGCCGGTCCGGGAGATACTTTGAACAACTGTTTTTT
>TRBJ1-5|16|TRBV27|few|TRBD1
CASSPGTGVWNQPQHF
TGTGCCAGCAGTCCGGGGACAGGGGTATGGAATCAGCCCCAGCATTTT
>TRBJ2-1|15|TRBV5-1|-|TRBD2
CASSPPSGRYNEQFF
TGCGCCAGCAGCCCCCCTAGCGGCAGATACAATGAGCAGTTCTTC
>TRBJ1-2|14|TRBV28|few|-
CASSTGFGNYGYTF
TGTGCCAGCAGTACTGGGTTTGGGAACTATGGCTACACCTTC
>TRBJ2-6|18|TRBV5-4|-|TRBD2
CASSQRTSARSGANVLTF
TGTGCCAGCAGCCAACGGACTAGCGCGCGCTCTGGGGCCAACGTCCTGACTTTC
>TRBJ2-5|11|TRBV10-3|-|-
CAVAIQETQYF
TGTGCCGTGGCTATACAAGAGACCCAGTACTTC
>TRBJ2-7|15|TRBV7-2|few|TRBD2
CASGPGLAGASEQYF
TGTGCCAGCGGACCGGGACTAGCGGGAGCCTCCGAGCAGTACTTC
>TRBJ2-7|10|TRBV20-1|few|-
CSAIDYEQYF
TGCAGTGCTATTGACTACGAGCAGTACTTC
>TRBJ2-7|15|TRBV5-6|few|TRBD2
CASSPRGLAGNEQYF
TGTGCCAGCAGCCCACGAGGACTAGCGGGTAACGAGCAGTACTTC
>TRBJ1-1|11|TRBV28|-|-
CASRRFAEAFF
TGTGCCAGCAGACGATTCGCTGAAGCTTTCTTT
>TRBJ2-7|13|TRBV28|few|-
CASSIPGRGEQYF
TGTGCCAGCAGTATTCCGGGGCGAGGCGAGCAGTACTTC
>TRBJ2-7|13|TRBV7-8|-|-
CASSLDRFLEQYF
TGTGCCAGCAGCTTAGACCGCTTCTTGGAGCAGTACTTC
>TRBJ2-5|14|TRBV28|few|TRBD1
CASSPTDRLETQYF
TGTGCCAGCAGCCCTACGGACAGGCTCGAGACCCAGTACTTC
>TRBJ1-1|19|TRBV18|-|TRBD1
CASSPRPGTGRGLNTEAFF
TGTGCCAGCTCACCCCGTCCCGGGACAGGGAGGGGCCTGAACACTGAAGCTTTCTTT
>TRBJ2-5|13|TRBV28|-|-
CASSFIGGETQYF
TGTGCCAGCAGTTTCATCGGGGGAGAGACCCAGTACTTC
>TRBJ2-5|16|TRBV7-2|few|TRBD2
CASSFGGTSGKETQYF
TGTGCCAGCAGTTTCGGGGGGACTAGCGGGAAAGAGACCCAGTACTTC
>TRBJ2-3|11|TRBV6-6|few|TRBD1
CASRQGITQYF
TGTGCCAGTAGACAGGGGATTACGCAGTATTTT
>TRBJ1-2|16|TRBV5-6|few|TRBD1
CASSDLSGTGRYGYTF
TGTGCCAGCAGCGACCTCTCCGGGACAGGGCGCTATGGCTACACCTTC
>TRBJ2-7|16|TRBV28|-|TRBD2
CASSPGATSGSYEQYF
TGTGCCAGCAGTCCCGGCGCGACTAGCGGGTCCTACGAGCAGTACTTC
>TRBJ2-2|17|TRBV4-3|few|TRBD2
CASSQDWPSGRSRELFF
TGCGCCAGCAGCCAAGATTGGCCTAGCGGGAGATCGAGGGAGCTGTTTTTT
>TRBJ1-1|14|TRBV6-1|-|-
CASRQTIGFPEAFF
TGTGCCAGCAGACAGACAATAGGTTTCCCTGAAGCTTTCTTT
>TRBJ2-7|17|TRBV28|-|TRBD1
CASSPGDSQGPLDEQYF
TGTGCCAGCAGCCCTGGGGACAGTCAGGGGCCTTTGGACGAGCAGTACTTC
>TRBJ1-5|13|TRBV14|few|-
CASSQESGQPQHF
TGTGCCAGCAGCCAAGAATCTGGTCAGCCCCAGCATTTT
>TRBJ2-7|12|TRBV28|-|TRBD2
CASSLGGFEQYF
TGTGCCAGCAGTCTGGGAGGGTTCGAGCAGTACTTC
>TRBJ2-4|13|TRBV28|once|-
CASSSQKWGYSYF
TGTGCCAGCAGTTCCCAGAAGTGGGGGTATTCGTACTTC
>TRBJ2-1|15|TRBV7-2|few|-
CASSQDGGGWGEQFF
TGCGCCAGCAGCCAAGACGGAGGAGGATGGGGTGAGCAGTTCTTC
>TRBJ2-5|16|TRBV18|-|TRBD2
CASSPRDSGKQETQYF
TGTGCCAGCTCACCCCGGGATAGCGGGAAACAAGAGACCCAGTACTTC
>TRBJ1-1|11|TRBV28|-|-
CASSLGTEAFF
TGTGCCAGCAGTTTAGGCACTGAAGCTTTCTTT
>TRBJ2-1|15|TRBV18|-|-
CASSPRTETYNEQFF
TGTGCCAGCTCACCACGCACGGAGACCTACAATGAGCAGTTCTTC
>TRBJ2-2|16|TRBV4-2|few|TRBD1
CASSQEGTALTGELFF
TGTGCCAGCAGCCAAGAGGGGACAGCCCTCACCGGGGAGCTGTTTTTT
>TRBJ2-1|14|TRBV19|-|TRBD1
CASSRTGAYNEQFF
TGTGCCAGTAGTAGGACAGGGGCCTACAATGAGCAGTTCTTC
>TRBJ2-2|15|TRBV13|-|-
CASSTWTRGTGELFF
TGTGCCAGCAGCACCTGGACCCGGGGCACCGGGGAGCTGTTTTTT
>TRBJ1-5|14|TRBV7-9|few|-
CASGTTYSNQPQHF
TGTGCCAGCGGGACGACCTATAGCAATCAGCCCCAGCATTTT
>TRBJ2-1|14|TRBV5-5|-|TRBD1
CASSLGQGANEQFF
TGTGCCAGCAGCTTGGGTCAGGGGGCCAATGAGCAGTTCTTC
>TRBJ2-7|11|TRBV6-6|few|TRBD1
CASNRGQEQYF
TGTGCCAGCAATAGGGGGCAGGAGCAGTACTTC
>TRBJ2-2|15|TRBV9|few|TRBD2
CASSVASGHTGELFF
TGTGCCAGCAGCGTAGCTAGCGGCCACACCGGGGAGCTGTTTTTT
>TRBJ2-7|13|TRBV18|-|-
CASSRGTQNEQYF
TGTGCCAGCTCACGCGGGACACAAAACGAGCAGTACTTC
>TRBJ2-5|14|TRBV11-2|few|TRBD1
CASSSIRGQETQYF
TGTGCCAGCAGCTCGATCAGGGGGCAAGAGACCCAGTACTTC
>TRBJ1-4|13|TRBV6-6|few|-
CASSYPRDEKLFF
TGTGCCAGCAGTTACCCCCGTGATGAAAAACTGTTTTTT